This T cell receptor (beta chain) was sequenced for a study of shared clonotypes between healthy human individuals (dated by TCRdb to between 2020 and 2021). For context, the study as a whole: The cohort comprised a couple of women and a few men aged 18 to 49 years. For each donor, CD4 naive and CD4 memory were each given three plates, CD8 naive was given two plates, and CD8 memory was given one plate. To estimate repertoire size and how much clonotypes are shared between individuals, the study performed deep sequencing of blood TCR repertoires from about 5 healthy adults. Different laboratories and diverse techniques were used to prepare libraries and sequence TCR repertoires, to increase sequencing depth and limit assay-specific biases. Each donor's leukapheresis produced roughly between roughly 0.85 and 10 billion PBMCs. The study at large found these results: Because the study included only a small number of donors, the genetic and exposure-history diversity represented was limited. Naive subsets generally had larger estimated clonotype richness than memory subsets. Across a handful of donors, around 5% of naive CD4, approximately 3.6% of naive CD8, under 2.5% of memory CD4, and roughly 0.4% of memory CD8 clonotypes were shared. Pairwise subsampling indicated that sequencing depth was expected to affect the degree of clonotype sharing among donors. Incomplete sequencing was indicated by rarefaction of sorted-subset datasets, despite the large sequencing depth. Clonotypes shared by all four sorted-subset donors showed higher generation probabilities than non-shared clonotypes. Sampling was limited to blood, and TCR repertoires in tissue likely differ from TCR repertoires in blood.

Using the deep immunoSEQ assay, multiplex PCR amplified TCR CDR3 regions from genomic DNA. Extracted genomic DNA from each cell subset was distributed evenly across all wells of several immunoSEQ 96-well plates, and each plate was treated as a replicate. For sorted subsets, about 200 ng genomic DNA, equal to 25,000 to 35,000 T cell genomes, was loaded into each replicate PCR. Purified libraries were measured with a Qubit 3.0 fluorometer, size-checked on a Bioanalyzer 2100, and measured again with the KAPA Library Quantification kit. Every immunoSEQ 96-well plate was sequenced on a separate single-read 150-cycle Illumina NextSeq 550 flow cell. The authors' analysis ran thus. The immunoSEQ output contained only junctional sequences without quality scores, so filtering could not match that applied to full-length reads. To assign V/J genes and CDR3, sequences were annotated using PyIR, a Python wrapper for IgBLAST v1.9, with IMGT germline references. Any read was removed if the V/J assignment was weak (E-value above 1e-6), the CDR3 was missing, or the read contained stop codons, out-of-frame junctions, or ambiguous translated residues. V3J clonotypes were defined as sequences sharing an identical inferred V gene, J gene, and CDR3 amino acid sequence. Percentage overlap between repertoires was calculated by dividing the number of shared unique clonotypes by the size of the smaller repertoire. Repertoire richness was assessed with RTK rarefaction, the Chao1 estimator, and Recon v2.1 estimates of unobserved clonotypes. For all TCRbeta clonotypes obtained by the gDNA method from a few donors, generation probabilities were computed with OLGA. The clones in this table, taken by TCRdb from immuneACCESS, are in-frame only. Not every clone is retained; where verified, under half of the shortfall comes from an unresolved V gene, and the cause of the rest is unknown. V and J calls and clone size are as listed in that table; D and trimming were resolved from the DNA. Here the sample has hundreds of thousands of clones; roughly 70% occur a single time. Of the sample, around 1.6% falls within the top ten clones.

The CDR3 has 14 amino acids, counting the end cysteine and phenylalanine. The entry retains the CDR3 DNA only, 42 bases that are in frame from base 1. V is cut by 2 bases and J by 4 bases, and the space between the germline ends is 10 bases. The germline V gene supplies CDR1 MGHRA and CDR2 YSYEKL. Donors were healthy HIV-negative adults with no recently reported acute infections or vaccinations. Every donor was a Caucasian adult living in Nashville, Tennessee, USA. Magnetic negative selection was used to enrich CD4+ T cells, after which naive cells were positively selected on CD45RA and the negative fraction became the memory subset. Blood was collected by leukapheresis, and PBMCs were isolated by Ficoll-Histopaque density gradient centrifugation and then cryopreserved in liquid nitrogen vapor phase. Analytical flow cytometry was used to check the purity and quantity of each magnetically sorted T cell population. From each sorted fraction, genomic DNA was isolated and quantified by UV absorbance on a Nanodrop 2000c.

In the case of this clone: What antigen it recognizes has not been identified. No qualities accompany the bases; no much larger clone lies one base away.

This sequence was found in a woman in her 30s in good health. Material for sequencing was memory CD4+ T cells sorted from blood. Interpreted using the paper, the cell subset or site label stands for: CD45RA-negative fraction. The V gene is TRBV4-1 and the J gene is TRBJ2-3, with TRBD1 perhaps the D gene, on 5 matching bases. The CDR3 region: CASSQTGNADTQYF. In nucleotide form, the sequence is TGCGCCAGCAGCCAAACAGGAAACGCAGATACGCAGTATTTT.